This T cell receptor (beta chain) was captured in a study of blood T cell repertoires in COVID-19. Study overall: Samples came from the United States, Italy and Spain, spanning acute and convalescent COVID-19. PBMCs, B-cell-depleted T cells, or T cells were the source of the cDNA or gDNA that made up the material.

TCRdb keeps only in-frame clones here, not all; method: immunoSEQ multiplex PCR. The sample includes tens of thousands of clones, roughly 87% of them seen just once. The CDR3 contains 17 residues. With V trimmed by 0 bases and J by 2 bases, 9 bases remained unmatched. Per germline, CDR1 SGHTA and CDR2 FQGTGA. In its sample, this clone was seen once. This chain uses TRBV7-3 with TRBJ2-7, with 8 bases lining up with TRBD2. The sequence came from a man between 60 and 75 years old with active COVID-19. Sequencing was performed on peripheral blood. DNA of the CDR3: TGTGCCAGCAGCTTAACAGGAGGGCGGGGGGCAACCTACGAGCAGTACTTC. It translates to CASSLTGGRGATYEQYF. Filled out from reference TRBV7-3 and TRBJ2-7, the complete variable domain reads GAGVSQTPSNKVTEKGKYVELRCDPISGHTALYWYRQSLGQGPEFLIYFQGTGAADDSGLPNDRFFAVRPEGSVSTLKIQRTERGDSAVYLCASSLTGGRGATYEQYFGPGTRLTVT.